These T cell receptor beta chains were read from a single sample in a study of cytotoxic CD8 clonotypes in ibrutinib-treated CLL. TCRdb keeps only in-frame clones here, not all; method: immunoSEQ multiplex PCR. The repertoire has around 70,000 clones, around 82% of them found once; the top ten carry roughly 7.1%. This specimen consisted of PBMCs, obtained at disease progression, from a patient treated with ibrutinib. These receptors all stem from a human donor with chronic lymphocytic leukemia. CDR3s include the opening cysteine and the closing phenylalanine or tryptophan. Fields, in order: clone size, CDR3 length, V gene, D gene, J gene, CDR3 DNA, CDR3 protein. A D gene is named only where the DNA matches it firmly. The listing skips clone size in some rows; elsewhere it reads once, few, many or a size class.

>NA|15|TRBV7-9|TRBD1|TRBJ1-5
TGTGCCAGCAGCTTCGCAGGGGGCGGTAATCAGCCCCAGCATTTT
CASSFAGGGNQPQHF
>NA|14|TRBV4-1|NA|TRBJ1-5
TGCGCCAGCAGCCAAGATCGGGCATATCAGCCCCAGCATTTT
CASSQDRAYQPQHF
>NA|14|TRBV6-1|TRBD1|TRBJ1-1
TGTGCCAGCACCGACAGGGGCGGTGACACTGAAGCTTTCTTT
CASTDRGGDTEAFF
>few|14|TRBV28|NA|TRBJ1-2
TGTGCCAGCAGCCTCACCGGGGGACACGGTGGCTACACCTTC
CASSLTGGHGGYTF
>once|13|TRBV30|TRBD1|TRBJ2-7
TGTGCCTGGAGTATGGGACAGGCCTACGAGCAGTACTTC
CAWSMGQAYEQYF
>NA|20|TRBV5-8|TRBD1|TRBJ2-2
TGTGCCAGCAGCTTGGGGACCGGGACAGGGGGGACCCGGGCCACCGGGGAGCTGTTTTTT
CASSLGTGTGGTRATGELFF
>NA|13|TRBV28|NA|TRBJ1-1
TGTGCCAGCAGTTTGTCGGTGAACACTGAAGCTTTCTTT
CASSLSVNTEAFF
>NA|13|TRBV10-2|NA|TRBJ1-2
TGCGCCACCCGTTCCCCAGAGAACTATGGCTACACCTTC
CATRSPENYGYTF
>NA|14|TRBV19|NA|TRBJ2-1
TGTGCCAGTAGTATTAGGACCCCCGTCAATGAGCAGTTCTTC
CASSIRTPVNEQFF
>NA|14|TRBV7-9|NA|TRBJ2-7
TGTGCCAGCAGCTTAGTGGTCGGGGGAGACGAGCAGTACTTC
CASSLVVGGDEQYF
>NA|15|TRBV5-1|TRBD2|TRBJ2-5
TGCGCCAGCAGCTTGGACCCCGGGACTATAGAGACCCAGTACTTC
CASSLDPGTIETQYF
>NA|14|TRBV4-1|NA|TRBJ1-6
TGCGCCAGCAGCCAAGAGTGGTATGTCTCACCCCTCCACTTT
CASSQEWYVSPLHF
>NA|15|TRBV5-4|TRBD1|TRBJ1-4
TGTGCCAGCAGCGGAGGGACAGGGGCCCCTGAAAAACTGTTTTTT
CASSGGTGAPEKLFF
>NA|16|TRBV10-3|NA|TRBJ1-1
TGTGCCATCAGTAATTCGAGGGGAGTACCGAACACTGAAGCTTTCTTT
CAISNSRGVPNTEAFF
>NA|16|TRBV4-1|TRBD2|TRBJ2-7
TGCGCCAGCAGCCAACCGAAGGGAGGGTGGCTTTTCGAGCAGTACTTC
CASSQPKGGWLFEQYF
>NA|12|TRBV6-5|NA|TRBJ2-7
TGTGCCAGCAGTTCCACCTCCGGGAGCTTAATCTTC
CASSSTSGSLIF
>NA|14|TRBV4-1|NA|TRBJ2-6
TGCGCCAGCAGCCATAACTCTGGGGCCAACGTCCTGACTTTC
CASSHNSGANVLTF
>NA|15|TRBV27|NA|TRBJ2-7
TGTGCCAGCAGCCCTCAAGGCGGAGGAGGTTACGAGCAGTACTTC
CASSPQGGGGYEQYF
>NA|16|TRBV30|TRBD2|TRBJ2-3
TGTGCCTGGAGCTGGCGGGAGGGCCTGGGCACAGATACGCAGTATTTT
CAWSWREGLGTDTQYF
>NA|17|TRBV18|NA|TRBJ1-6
TGTGCCAGCTCACCACTGGCACGGAGCTCCTATAATTCACCCCTCCACTTT
CASSPLARSSYNSPLHF
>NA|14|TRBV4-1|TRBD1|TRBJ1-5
TGCGCCAGCAGCGTGACAGGGGGCAATCAGCCCCAGCATTTT
CASSVTGGNQPQHF
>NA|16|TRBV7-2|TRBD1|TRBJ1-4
TGTGCCAGCAGCTCCACCCCAGGGGGCATCGATGAAAAACTGTTTTTT
CASSSTPGGIDEKLFF
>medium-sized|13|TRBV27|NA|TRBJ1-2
TGTGCCAGCAGTTTAAGGGGGGCCCCCGGCTACACCTTC
CASSLRGAPGYTF
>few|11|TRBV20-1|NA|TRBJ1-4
TGCAGTGCTGCAAGGAATGAAAAACTGTTTTTT
CSAARNEKLFF
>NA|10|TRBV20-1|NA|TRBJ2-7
TGCAGTGCTAGGTACAACGAGCAGTACTTC
CSARYNEQYF
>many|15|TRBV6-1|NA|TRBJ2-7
TGTGCCAGCAGTAGGACTTCGACGGGCAGCGACGAGCAGTACTTC
CASSRTSTGSDEQYF
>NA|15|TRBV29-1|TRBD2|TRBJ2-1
TGCAGCGTTGAACGGACTAGCGGGACCGCAAATGAGCAGTTCTTC
CSVERTSGTANEQFF
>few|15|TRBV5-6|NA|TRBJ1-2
TGTGCCAGCAGCTTGGCGAGTGTCGCTGGGAACGGCTACACCTTC
CASSLASVAGNGYTF
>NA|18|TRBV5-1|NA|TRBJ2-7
TGCGCCAGCAGCTTGGCCCCCTTACTTCTCGCGGGAAGGTACGAGCAGTACTTC
CASSLAPLLLAGRYEQYF
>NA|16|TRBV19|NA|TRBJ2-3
TGTGCCAGTAGTTCGGGCCTAGATAAGGCCCGGGATACGCAGTATTTT
CASSSGLDKARDTQYF
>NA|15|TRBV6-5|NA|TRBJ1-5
TGTGCCAGCAGTATTAGATTCGGGGGGCTGGAGCCCCAGCATTTT
CASSIRFGGLEPQHF
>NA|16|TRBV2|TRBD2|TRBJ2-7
TGTGCCAGCAGTGAGGGTCGGCTAGCGGGGGGCTACGAGCAGTACTTC
CASSEGRLAGGYEQYF
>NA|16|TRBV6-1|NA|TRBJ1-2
TGTGCCAGCAGTGAAGAGCCCCGACCCCGCAACTATGGCTACACCTTC
CASSEEPRPRNYGYTF
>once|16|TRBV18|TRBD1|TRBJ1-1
TGTGCCAGCTCACCACCGGGACAGGGGGCGCGTACTGAAGCTTTCTTT
CASSPPGQGARTEAFF
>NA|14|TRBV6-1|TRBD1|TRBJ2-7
TGTGCCAGCAACCGGGACAGGGTGTCCTACGAGCAGTACTTC
CASNRDRVSYEQYF
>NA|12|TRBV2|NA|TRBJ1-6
TGTGCCAGCAGACCGGATAATTCACCCCTCCACTTT
CASRPDNSPLHF
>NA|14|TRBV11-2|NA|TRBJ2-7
TGTGCCAGCAGCTTTTCACAGGGCTCCTACGAGCAGTACTTC
CASSFSQGSYEQYF
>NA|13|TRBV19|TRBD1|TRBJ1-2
TGTGCCAGTAGGGGACAGGGGTCGGAGGGCTACACCTTC
CASRGQGSEGYTF
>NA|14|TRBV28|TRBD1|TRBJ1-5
TGTGCCAGCACCGACAGGGCGCAGGATCAGCCCCAGCATTTT
CASTDRAQDQPQHF
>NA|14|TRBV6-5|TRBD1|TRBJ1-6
TGTGCCAGCGGGAGGGACAGGGAGAGGTCACCCCTCCACTTT
CASGRDRERSPLHF
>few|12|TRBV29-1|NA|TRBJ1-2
TGCAGCGTTGGTAGGGATGTCTATGGCTACACCTTC
CSVGRDVYGYTF
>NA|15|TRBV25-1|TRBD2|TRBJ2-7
TGTGCCAGCAGTAAACTAGCGGGAGGTCCCTACGAGCAGTACTTC
CASSKLAGGPYEQYF
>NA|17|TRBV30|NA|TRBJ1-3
TGTGCCTGGAGTGTAGAGAGGGTCCGATACTCTGGAAACACCATATATTTT
CAWSVERVRYSGNTIYF
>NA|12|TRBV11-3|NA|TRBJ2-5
TGTGCCAGCAGCTTAGATCAAGAGACCCAGTACTTC
CASSLDQETQYF
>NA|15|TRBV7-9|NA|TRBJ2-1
TGTGCCAGCAGCTTTGGTCGTGCGACCTACAATGAGCAGTTCTTC
CASSFGRATYNEQFF
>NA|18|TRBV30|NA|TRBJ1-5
TGTGCCTGGAGTGTGGCTGGCACCGCAAGGTATAGCAATCAGCCCCAGCATTTT
CAWSVAGTARYSNQPQHF
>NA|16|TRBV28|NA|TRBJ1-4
TGTGCCAGCAGCTCTGATCCGGGAGCAACTAATGAAAAACTGTTTTTT
CASSSDPGATNEKLFF
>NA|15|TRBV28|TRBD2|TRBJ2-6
TGTGCCAGCAGTCCGCGGGGGGCTGGGGCCAACGTCCTGACTTTC
CASSPRGAGANVLTF
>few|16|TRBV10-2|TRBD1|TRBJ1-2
TGCGCCAGCACCAAAACCCATGGGGAGGGGGCTTATGGCTACACCTTC
CASTKTHGEGAYGYTF
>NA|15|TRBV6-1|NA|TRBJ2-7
TGTGCCAGCACGGTGGAGGCCGCTAGCTCCTACGAGCAGTACTTC
CASTVEAASSYEQYF
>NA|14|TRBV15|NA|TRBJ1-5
TGTGCCACCAGCTGGGGGCGCGGCAATCAGCCCCAGCATTTT
CATSWGRGNQPQHF
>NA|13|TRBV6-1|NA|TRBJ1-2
TGTGCCAGCACCGGTGGCGGGGGGAATGGCTACACCTTC
CASTGGGGNGYTF
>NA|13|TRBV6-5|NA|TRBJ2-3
TGTGCCAGCTTACAGGGACCCACAGATACGCAGTATTTT
CASLQGPTDTQYF
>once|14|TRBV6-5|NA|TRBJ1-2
TGTGCCAGCAGTTACTCCTCCCCTCGGTATGGCTACACCTTC
CASSYSSPRYGYTF
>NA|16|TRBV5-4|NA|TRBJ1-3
TGTGCCAGCAGCTTGGGGCAGACTCCCTCTGGAAACACCATATATTTT
CASSLGQTPSGNTIYF
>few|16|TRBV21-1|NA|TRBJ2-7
TGTGCCAGCAGCAAAGTATCTGGGACAGTAGACTACGAGCAGTACTTC
CASSKVSGTVDYEQYF
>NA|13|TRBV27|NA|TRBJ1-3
TGTGCCAGCAGTTCGGTGGCTGGAAACACCATATATTTT
CASSSVAGNTIYF
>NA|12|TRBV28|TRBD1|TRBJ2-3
TGTGCCAGTGACAGGGGGCTAGATACGCAGTATTTT
CASDRGLDTQYF